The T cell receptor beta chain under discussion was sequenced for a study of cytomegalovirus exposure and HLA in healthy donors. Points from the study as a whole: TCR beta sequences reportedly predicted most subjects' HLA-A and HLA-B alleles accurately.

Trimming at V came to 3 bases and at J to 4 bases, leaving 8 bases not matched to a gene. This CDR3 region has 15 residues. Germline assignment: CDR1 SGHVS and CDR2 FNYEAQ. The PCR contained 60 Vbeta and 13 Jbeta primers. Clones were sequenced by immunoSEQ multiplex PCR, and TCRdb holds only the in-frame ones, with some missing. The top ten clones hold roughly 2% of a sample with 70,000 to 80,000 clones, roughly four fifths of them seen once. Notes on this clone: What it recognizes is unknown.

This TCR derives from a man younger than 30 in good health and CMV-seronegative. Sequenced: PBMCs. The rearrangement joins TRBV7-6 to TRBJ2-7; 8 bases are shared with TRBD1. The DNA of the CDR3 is TGTGCCAGCAGCTTTCAGGGGGCGGCCCTTTACGAGCAGTACTTC. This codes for CASSFQGAALYEQYF.